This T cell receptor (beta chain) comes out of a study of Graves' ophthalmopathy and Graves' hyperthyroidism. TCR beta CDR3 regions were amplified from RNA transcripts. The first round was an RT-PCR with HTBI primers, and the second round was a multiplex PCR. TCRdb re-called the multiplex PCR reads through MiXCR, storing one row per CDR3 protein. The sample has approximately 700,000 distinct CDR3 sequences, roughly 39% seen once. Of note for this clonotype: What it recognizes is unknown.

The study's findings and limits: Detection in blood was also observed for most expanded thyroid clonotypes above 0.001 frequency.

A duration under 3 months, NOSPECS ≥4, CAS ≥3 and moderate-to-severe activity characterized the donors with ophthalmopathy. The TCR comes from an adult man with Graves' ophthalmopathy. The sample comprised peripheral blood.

This CDR3 reads CASSVGTVGEQYF. The CDR3 coding sequence is TGTGCCAGCAGCGTAGGGACAGTGGGCGAGCAGTACTTC. The chain recombines TRBV9 with TRBJ2-7; TRBD1 is a possible D gene (6 bases). In germline, CDR1 is SGDLS, CDR2 YYNGEE. The length of the CDR3 is 13 residues. The V gene lost 0 bases and the J gene lost 6 bases, with 10 bases spanning the gap.